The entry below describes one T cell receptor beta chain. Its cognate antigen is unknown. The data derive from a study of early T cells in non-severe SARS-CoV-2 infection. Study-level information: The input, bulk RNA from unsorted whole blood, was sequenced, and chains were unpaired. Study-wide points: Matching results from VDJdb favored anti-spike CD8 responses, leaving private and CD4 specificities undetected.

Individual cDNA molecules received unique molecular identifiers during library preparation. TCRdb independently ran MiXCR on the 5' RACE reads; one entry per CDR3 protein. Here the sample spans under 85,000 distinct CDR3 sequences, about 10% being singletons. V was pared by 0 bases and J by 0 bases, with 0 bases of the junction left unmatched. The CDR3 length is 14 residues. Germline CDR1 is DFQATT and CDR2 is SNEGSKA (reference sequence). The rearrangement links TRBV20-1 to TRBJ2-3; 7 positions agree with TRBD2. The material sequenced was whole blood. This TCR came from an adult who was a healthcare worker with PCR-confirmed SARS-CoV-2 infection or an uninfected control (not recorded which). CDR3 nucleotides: TGCAGTGCTAGAGAGACTAGCAGCACAGATACGCAGTATTTT. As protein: CSARETSSTDTQYF.